This TCR beta chain was profiled in a study of T cells in narcolepsy. Measured with immunoSEQ multiplex PCR; TCRdb has only the in-frame clones, and not every one. The data contain about 30,000 clones, about 77% of them singletons. The count of this clone is one. The CDR3 is 14 amino acids. In germline, CDR1 is SGHAT, CDR2 FQDESV (reference sequence). Trimming removed 8 bases from V and 0 bases from J, with 12 bases in between. Sequenced: CD45RA- memory CD4+ T cells from PBMCs. The rearrangement uses TRBV11-1 and TRBJ2-3; a weak D match, TRBD2 (6 bases). This receptor was obtained from a human donor with narcolepsy. This CDR3 is CASGPLASTDTQYF. CDR3 DNA sequence: TGTGCCAGCGGACCCCTAGCGAGCACAGATACGCAGTATTTT.